A single sample is the source of the 9 T cell receptor beta chains below, sequenced in a study of blood T cell repertoires in COVID-19. Profiled with immunoSEQ multiplex PCR; TCRdb holds only in-frame clones, not every one. Altogether 200,000 or so clones are present, around four fifths being singletons, with the ten largest covering approximately 15%. The sequenced sample was peripheral blood. These receptors were taken from a man aged 25 to 40 with active or convalescent COVID-19.

The V gene is TRBV30, the J gene TRBJ1-2; TRBD1 matches at 9 bases. From germline, CDR1 is GTSNPN and CDR2 SVGIG (reference sequence). The CDR3 has 12 amino acids. V trimming: 8 bases; J trimming: 8 bases; junction bases outside the gene matches: 9. CDR3 sequence reads: CAGTDRGYGYTF. CDR3 sequence (DNA): TGTGCCGGGACAGACAGGGGGTACGGCTACACCTTC.

The chain recombines TRBV3-1 (or the pseudogene TRBV3-2) with TRBJ2-7; 12 bases agree with TRBD2. V lost 1 base and J lost 0; bases outside the gene matches: 1. Germline values: CDR1 LGHDT, CDR2 YNNKEL (reference sequence). There are 16 residues in the CDR3. The DNA of the CDR3 is TGTGCCAGCAGCCAAGTGACTAGCGGGAGCTCCTACGAGCAGTACTTC. Translated: CASSQVTSGSSYEQYF.

This chain connects TRBV7-9 to TRBJ2-2, with TRBD1 as a possible D gene (5 bases). This CDR3 is 17 amino acids long. The V end lost 3 bases, the J end lost 0 bases, and 14 bases lay between the germline ends. Germline-derived CDR1 and CDR2 are SEHNR and FQNEAQ (reference sequence). In DNA form, the CDR3 reads TGTGCCAGCAGCTTCCACCCGCCGACAGCGAACACCGGGGAGCTGTTTTTT. Protein sequence: CASSFHPPTANTGELFF.

The chain is built from TRBV4-1 and TRBJ2-1, with 12 bases that match TRBD2. The CDR3 contains 14 residues. V shed 8 bases, J shed 8 bases, and the junction held 7 bases outside the gene matches. Germline V gene lookup returns CDR1 MGHRA and CDR2 YSYEKL. CDR3: CASGLAGGPYEQFF. CDR3 in DNA: TGCGCCAGCGGTCTAGCGGGGGGGCCTTATGAGCAGTTCTTC.

CDR3 loop: CASSFVGGEGYGYTF. The CDR3 DNA reads as TGTGCCAGCAGTTTCGTGGGGGGGGAGGGCTATGGCTACACCTTC. The V gene is TRBV27, the J gene TRBJ1-2, with TRBD1 as a possible D gene (5 bases). Per germline, CDR1 MNHEY and CDR2 SMNVEV (reference sequence). With 3 bases removed from V and 4 bases from J, the gap between germline ends came to 15 bases. The CDR3 has 15 amino acids.

This sequence joins TRBV7-3 and TRBJ2-2; no clear D. V dropped 5 bases and J dropped 6 bases, with 10 bases sitting between them. Per germline, CDR1 SGHTA and CDR2 FQGTGA. The CDR3 extends over 13 amino acids. In DNA, the CDR3 is TGTGCCAGCAGCATAGTTTTCTCCGGGGAGCTGTTTTTT. It encodes CASSIVFSGELFF.

The count of this clone is one. The chain employs TRBV10-2 and TRBJ1-1; D call uncertain. Germline V lookup: CDR1 WSHSY, CDR2 SAAADI. V lost 2 bases to trimming and J lost 1 base, with 5 bases between them. This CDR3 spans 13 amino acids. The CDR3: CASSEVGNTEAFF. Written as DNA, the CDR3 is TGCGCCAGCAGTGAGGTCGGGAACACTGAAGCTTTCTTT.

The rearrangement uses TRBV7-9 and TRBJ2-5; TRBD2 might be the D (7 bases). The CDR3 is made up of 19 amino acids. V lost 1 base, J lost 5 bases, and 26 bases lay in between. Germline V gives CDR1 SEHNR, CDR2 FQNEAQ (reference sequence). The CDR3 spells CASSLGDWGTHQRDETQYF. In nucleotides, the CDR3 is TGTGCCAGCAGCTTAGGGGACTGGGGGACACATCAGCGGGACGAGACCCAGTACTTC.

A single count supports this clone. V gene TRBV11-3 combines with J gene TRBJ1-3; TRBD1 is a possible D gene (5 bases). The CDR3 spans 14 residues. V was cut by 3 bases and J by 0 bases, with 6 bases left in between. The germline gives CDR1 SGHNT, CDR2 YENEEA. In nucleotides, the CDR3 is TGTGCCAGCAGCTTGGGGGGCTCTGGAAACACCATATATTTT. Protein sequence: CASSLGGSGNTIYF.